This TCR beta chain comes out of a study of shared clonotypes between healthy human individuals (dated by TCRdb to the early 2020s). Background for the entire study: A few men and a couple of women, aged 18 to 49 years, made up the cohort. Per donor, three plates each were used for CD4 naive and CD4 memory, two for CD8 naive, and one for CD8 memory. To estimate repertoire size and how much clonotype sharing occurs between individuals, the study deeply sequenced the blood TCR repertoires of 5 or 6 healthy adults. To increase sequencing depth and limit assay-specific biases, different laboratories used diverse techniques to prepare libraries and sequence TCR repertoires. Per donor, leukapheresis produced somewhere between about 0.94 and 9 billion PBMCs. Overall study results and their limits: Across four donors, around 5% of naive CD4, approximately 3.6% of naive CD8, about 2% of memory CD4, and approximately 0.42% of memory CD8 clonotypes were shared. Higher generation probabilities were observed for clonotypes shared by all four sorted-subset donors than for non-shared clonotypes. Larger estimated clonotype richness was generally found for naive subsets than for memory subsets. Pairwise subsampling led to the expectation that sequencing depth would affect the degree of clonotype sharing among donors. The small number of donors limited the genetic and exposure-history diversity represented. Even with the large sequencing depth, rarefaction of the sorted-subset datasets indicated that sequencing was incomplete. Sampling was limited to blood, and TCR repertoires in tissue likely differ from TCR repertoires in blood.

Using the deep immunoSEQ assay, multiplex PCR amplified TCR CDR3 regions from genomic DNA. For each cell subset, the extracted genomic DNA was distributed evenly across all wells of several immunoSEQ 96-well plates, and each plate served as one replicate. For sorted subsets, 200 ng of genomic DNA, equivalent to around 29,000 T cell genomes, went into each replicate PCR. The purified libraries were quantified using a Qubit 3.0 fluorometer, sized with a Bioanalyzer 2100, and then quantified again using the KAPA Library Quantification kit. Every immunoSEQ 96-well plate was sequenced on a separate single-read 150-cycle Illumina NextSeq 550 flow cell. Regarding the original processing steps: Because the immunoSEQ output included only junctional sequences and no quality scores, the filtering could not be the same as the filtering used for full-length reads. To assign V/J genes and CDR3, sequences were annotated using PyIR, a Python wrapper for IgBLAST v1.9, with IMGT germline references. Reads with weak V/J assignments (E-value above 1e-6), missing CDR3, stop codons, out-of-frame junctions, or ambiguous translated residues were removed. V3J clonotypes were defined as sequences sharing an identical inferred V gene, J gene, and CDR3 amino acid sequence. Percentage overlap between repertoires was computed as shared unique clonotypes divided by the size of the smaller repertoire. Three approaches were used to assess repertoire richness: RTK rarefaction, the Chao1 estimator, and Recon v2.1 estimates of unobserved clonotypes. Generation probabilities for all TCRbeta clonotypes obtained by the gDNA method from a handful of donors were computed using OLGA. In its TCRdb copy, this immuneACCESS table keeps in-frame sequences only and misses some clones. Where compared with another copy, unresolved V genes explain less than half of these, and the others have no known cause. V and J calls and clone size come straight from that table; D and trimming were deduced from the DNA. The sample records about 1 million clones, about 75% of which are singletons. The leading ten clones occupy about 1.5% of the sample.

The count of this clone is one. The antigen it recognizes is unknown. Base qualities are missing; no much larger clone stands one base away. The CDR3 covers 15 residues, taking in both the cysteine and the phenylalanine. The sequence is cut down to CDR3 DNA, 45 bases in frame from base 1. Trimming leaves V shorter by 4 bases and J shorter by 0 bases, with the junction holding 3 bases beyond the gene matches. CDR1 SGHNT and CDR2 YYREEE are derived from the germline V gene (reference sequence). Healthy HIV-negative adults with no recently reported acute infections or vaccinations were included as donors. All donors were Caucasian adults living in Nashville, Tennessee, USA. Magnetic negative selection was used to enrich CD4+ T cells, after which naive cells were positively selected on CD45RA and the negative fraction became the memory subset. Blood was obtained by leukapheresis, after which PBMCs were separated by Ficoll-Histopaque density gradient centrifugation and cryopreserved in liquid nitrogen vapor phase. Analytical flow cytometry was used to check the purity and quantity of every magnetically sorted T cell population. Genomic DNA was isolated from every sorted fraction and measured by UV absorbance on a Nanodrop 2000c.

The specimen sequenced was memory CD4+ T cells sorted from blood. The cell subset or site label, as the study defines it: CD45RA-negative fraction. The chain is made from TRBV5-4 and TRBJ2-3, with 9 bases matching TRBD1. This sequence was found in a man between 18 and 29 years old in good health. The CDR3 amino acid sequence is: CASSGTGSSTDTQYF. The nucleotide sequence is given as TGTGCCAGCAGCGGGACAGGGTCTAGCACAGATACGCAGTATTTT.